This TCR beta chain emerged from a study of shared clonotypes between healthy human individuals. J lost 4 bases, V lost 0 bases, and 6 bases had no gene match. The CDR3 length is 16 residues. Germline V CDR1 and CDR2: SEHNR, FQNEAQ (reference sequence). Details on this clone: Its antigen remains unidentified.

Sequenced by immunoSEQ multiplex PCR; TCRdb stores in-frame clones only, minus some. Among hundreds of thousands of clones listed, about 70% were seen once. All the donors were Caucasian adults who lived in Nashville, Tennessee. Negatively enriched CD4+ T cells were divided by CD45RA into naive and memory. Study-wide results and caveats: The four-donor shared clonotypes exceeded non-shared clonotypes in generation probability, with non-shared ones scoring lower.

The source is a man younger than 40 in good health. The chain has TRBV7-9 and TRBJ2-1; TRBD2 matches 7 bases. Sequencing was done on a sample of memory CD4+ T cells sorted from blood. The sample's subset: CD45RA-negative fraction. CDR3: CASSLALSGEYNEQFF. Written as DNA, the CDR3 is TGTGCCAGCAGCTTAGCCCTGAGCGGGGAGTACAATGAGCAGTTCTTC.